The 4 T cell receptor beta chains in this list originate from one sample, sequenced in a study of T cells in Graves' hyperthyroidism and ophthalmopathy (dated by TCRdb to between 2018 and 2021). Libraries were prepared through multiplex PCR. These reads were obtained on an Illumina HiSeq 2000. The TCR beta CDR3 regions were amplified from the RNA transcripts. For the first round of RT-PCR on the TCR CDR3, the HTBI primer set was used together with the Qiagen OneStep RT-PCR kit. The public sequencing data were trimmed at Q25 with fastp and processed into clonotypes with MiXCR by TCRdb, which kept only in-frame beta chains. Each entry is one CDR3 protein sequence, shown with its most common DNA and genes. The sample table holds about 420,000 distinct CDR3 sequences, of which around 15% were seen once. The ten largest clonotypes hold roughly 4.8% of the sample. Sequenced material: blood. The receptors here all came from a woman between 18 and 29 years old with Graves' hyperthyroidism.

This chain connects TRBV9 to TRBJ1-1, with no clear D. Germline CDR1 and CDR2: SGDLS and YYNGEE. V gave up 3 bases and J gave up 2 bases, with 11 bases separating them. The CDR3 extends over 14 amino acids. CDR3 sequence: CASSEDGYNTEAFF. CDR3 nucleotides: TGTGCCAGCAGCGAGGACGGATATAACACTGAAGCTTTCTTT.

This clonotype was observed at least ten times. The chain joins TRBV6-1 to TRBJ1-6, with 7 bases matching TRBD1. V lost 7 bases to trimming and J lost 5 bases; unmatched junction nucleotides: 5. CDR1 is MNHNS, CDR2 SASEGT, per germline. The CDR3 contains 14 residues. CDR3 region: CASKTGADNSPLHF. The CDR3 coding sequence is TGTGCCAGCAAAACAGGGGCGGATAATTCACCCCTCCACTTT.

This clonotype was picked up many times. The CDR3 coding sequence is TGCGCCAGCAGTGAGTCGAGTGGCGGGGTCCACACAGATACGCAGTATTTT. It codes for CASSESSGGVHTDTQYF. The V and J genes are TRBV10-1 and TRBJ2-3; D might be TRBD2 (6 bases). Trimming cost V 0 bases and J 2 bases, with 15 bases left between them. Per the germline V gene, CDR1 is WNHNN and CDR2 is SYGVQD (reference sequence). The length of the CDR3 is 17 residues.

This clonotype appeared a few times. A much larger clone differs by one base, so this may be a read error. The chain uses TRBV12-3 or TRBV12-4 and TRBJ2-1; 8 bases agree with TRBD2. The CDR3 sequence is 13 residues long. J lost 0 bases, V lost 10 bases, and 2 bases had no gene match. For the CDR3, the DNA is TGTGCCAACGGGGGGGGCTCCTACAATGAGCAGTTCTTC. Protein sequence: CANGGGSYNEQFF.